This T cell receptor (beta chain) was captured by sequencing in a study of blood T cells in healthy people across ages. Overall study results and limits: The study found TCR beta diversity correlated strongly with naive T cell percentage.

The germline V gene encodes CDR1 SGHRS and CDR2 YFSETQ. The V end was cut by 0 bases, the J end by 5 bases, with 12 bases between. The CDR3 has 14 amino acids. The sample holds a few counts of this clonotype. Its cognate antigen is unknown. For the second PCR, which ran for 7 to 11 cycles, a sample-barcoded 5' primer and a J-beta primer mix were used. TCRdb reprocessed the 5' RACE reads via MiXCR and lists one record per CDR3 protein. This table holds 1.5 million to 2 million distinct CDR3 sequences, around 40% found once. The donors, healthy Caucasians from Russia, were aged about 6 to 95. Per sample, no less than 6 micrograms of total RNA were extracted.

Source material: blood. This clonotype originated in a human donor in good health. The chain recombines TRBV5-1 with TRBJ2-7; no reliable D call. The CDR3 sequence is CASSLEGFENEQYF. The CDR3 DNA reads TGCGCCAGCAGCTTGGAAGGTTTCGAGAACGAGCAGTACTTC.